This T cell receptor (beta chain) was found in a study of breast tumors, draining lymph nodes, adjacent tissues. General study findings and limits: Tumors had less TCR diversity than lymph nodes, more than nontumor tissue. Findings are consistent with lymph node origin and intratumoral expansion of most tumor T cells. The lymph node origin of tumor T cells was framed as consistent with a hypothesis, not demonstrated.

Samples came from axillary lymph nodes draining the breast cancer. TCRdb re-derived calls from the multiplex PCR reads in MiXCR, one entry per CDR3 protein. This sample yields roughly 130,000 distinct CDR3 sequences, of which around a third are seen a single time; 2.3% belongs to the top ten. This clonotype was found a few times. Its antigen remains unidentified. This clone may be a read error of a much larger clone one base away. CDR3 length: 12 residues. Germline V gene lookup returns CDR1 DFQATT and CDR2 SNEGSKA (reference sequence). The sequenced material came from axillary lymph node tissue. The rearrangement links TRBV20-1 to TRBJ1-2; no clear D. This sequence was found in a female donor with breast cancer. Some clones in this sample may be carry-over from other donors' samples. CDR3 in DNA: TGCAGTGCCCCTGGCCGGAACTATGGCTCCACCTTC. Translating gives CSAPGRNYGSTF.